This TCR beta chain was sequenced during a study of identical twins. Study results and limitations: Models underpredicted monozygotic twin sharing of out-of-frame TCR alpha. Twin-shared out-of-frame alpha sequences were enriched for low generation probability.

With template switching, a universal primer site was added, and the cDNA carried unique molecular identifiers. Each CDR3 protein is one row after TCRdb ran MiXCR on the 5' RACE reads. The table includes approximately 620,000 distinct CDR3 sequences, approximately 9% detected once. This clonotype was seen a few times. Its antigen is as yet unknown. CDR3 length equals 15 residues. Trimming left V 5 bases short and J 0 bases short, with 14 bases between. These records were also assigned to another study, of yellow fever vaccine responses in identical twins.

This receptor was taken from a woman aged 18-29 years in good health. V and J are TRBV12-3 or TRBV12-4 and TRBJ2-7; maybe TRBD2 (6 bases). Sequenced sample: PBMCs. The CDR3 here is CASSAGTQSSYEQYF. CDR3 coding DNA: TGTGCCAGCAGTGCCGGGACTCAGAGCTCCTACGAGCAGTACTTC.